This T cell receptor (beta chain) is drawn from a study of cytomegalovirus exposure and HLA in healthy donors. PCR amplification relied on 60 Vbeta primers (plus 13 Jbeta primers). As processed by the authors: Unique TCR beta chains numbered roughly 84 million in a later analysis, with 10 million to 14 million shared. Only in-frame clones appear in the TCRdb table, and some are missing; sequencing was by immunoSEQ multiplex PCR. The V and J calls and clone size are taken from that table; D and trimming were inferred from the DNA. The table lists some 130,000 clones, 60% to 80% of them singletons, with roughly 1.5% in the top ten. V was clipped by 5 bases and J by 5 bases; unmatched bases: 10. CDR3 length equals 15 residues. In germline, CDR1 is MNHEY, CDR2 SMNVEV (reference sequence). Overall study findings and caveats: Earlier analysis found most TCR beta V segments productive about 87% or about 30% of the time. It was reported that TCR beta sequences correctly inferred the HLA-A and HLA-B alleles for most subjects. Listed as cytomegalovirus-associated were 150 or so TCR beta chains.

Points on this clone: No antigen is known for it.

Sequencing was done on a sample of PBMCs. This TCR was sampled from a female donor in good health and CMV-seronegative. J is TRBJ2-7 and V is TRBV27, with 9 bases identical to TRBD1. This CDR3 reads CASSPYGTGSDEQYF. The CDR3 DNA reads TGTGCCAGCAGTCCCTACGGGACAGGGTCTGACGAGCAGTACTTC.